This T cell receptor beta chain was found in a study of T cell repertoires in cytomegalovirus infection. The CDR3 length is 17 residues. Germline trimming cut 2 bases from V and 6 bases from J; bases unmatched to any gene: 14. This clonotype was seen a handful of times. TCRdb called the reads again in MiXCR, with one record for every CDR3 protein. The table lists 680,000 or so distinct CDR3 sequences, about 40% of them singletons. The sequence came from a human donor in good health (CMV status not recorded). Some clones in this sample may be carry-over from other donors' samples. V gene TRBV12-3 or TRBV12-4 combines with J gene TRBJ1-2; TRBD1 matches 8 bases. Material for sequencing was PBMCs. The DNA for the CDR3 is TGTGCCAGCAGTTTAAGGGAAACTAGACAGGGGAAAGATGGCTACACCTTC. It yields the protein CASSLRETRQGKDGYTF.